This TCR beta chain emerged from a study of blood T cells in healthy people across ages. This clonotype was recorded a few times. Its antigen is unknown. Germline CDR1 and CDR2: DFQATT and SNEGSKA (reference sequence). This CDR3 region has 12 residues. Total RNA amounts of at least 6 micrograms were extracted per sample. With a J-beta primer mix and a sample-barcoded 5' primer, a second PCR ran about 7 to 12 cycles. A minimum of 3 million CDR3-containing paired-end reads was obtained for each sample. TCRdb re-called the 5' RACE reads through MiXCR, storing one row per CDR3 protein. Of around 1.5 million distinct CDR3 sequences listed, around 35% were seen once; the top ten hold approximately 10%. Whole-study findings and limits: Older age coincided with a roughly linear decline in TCR beta diversity per million T cells.

The sequenced sample was blood. The V call is TRBV20-1, the J call TRBJ2-5; D uncertain. With the DNA end fitting TRBJ2-7 better, the J assignment may be wrong. The origin of this receptor is a woman in her 30s in good health. The CDR3 protein is CSAIANSHEQYF. CDR3 DNA: TGCAGTGCCATCGCGAATTCACACGAGCAGTACTTC.